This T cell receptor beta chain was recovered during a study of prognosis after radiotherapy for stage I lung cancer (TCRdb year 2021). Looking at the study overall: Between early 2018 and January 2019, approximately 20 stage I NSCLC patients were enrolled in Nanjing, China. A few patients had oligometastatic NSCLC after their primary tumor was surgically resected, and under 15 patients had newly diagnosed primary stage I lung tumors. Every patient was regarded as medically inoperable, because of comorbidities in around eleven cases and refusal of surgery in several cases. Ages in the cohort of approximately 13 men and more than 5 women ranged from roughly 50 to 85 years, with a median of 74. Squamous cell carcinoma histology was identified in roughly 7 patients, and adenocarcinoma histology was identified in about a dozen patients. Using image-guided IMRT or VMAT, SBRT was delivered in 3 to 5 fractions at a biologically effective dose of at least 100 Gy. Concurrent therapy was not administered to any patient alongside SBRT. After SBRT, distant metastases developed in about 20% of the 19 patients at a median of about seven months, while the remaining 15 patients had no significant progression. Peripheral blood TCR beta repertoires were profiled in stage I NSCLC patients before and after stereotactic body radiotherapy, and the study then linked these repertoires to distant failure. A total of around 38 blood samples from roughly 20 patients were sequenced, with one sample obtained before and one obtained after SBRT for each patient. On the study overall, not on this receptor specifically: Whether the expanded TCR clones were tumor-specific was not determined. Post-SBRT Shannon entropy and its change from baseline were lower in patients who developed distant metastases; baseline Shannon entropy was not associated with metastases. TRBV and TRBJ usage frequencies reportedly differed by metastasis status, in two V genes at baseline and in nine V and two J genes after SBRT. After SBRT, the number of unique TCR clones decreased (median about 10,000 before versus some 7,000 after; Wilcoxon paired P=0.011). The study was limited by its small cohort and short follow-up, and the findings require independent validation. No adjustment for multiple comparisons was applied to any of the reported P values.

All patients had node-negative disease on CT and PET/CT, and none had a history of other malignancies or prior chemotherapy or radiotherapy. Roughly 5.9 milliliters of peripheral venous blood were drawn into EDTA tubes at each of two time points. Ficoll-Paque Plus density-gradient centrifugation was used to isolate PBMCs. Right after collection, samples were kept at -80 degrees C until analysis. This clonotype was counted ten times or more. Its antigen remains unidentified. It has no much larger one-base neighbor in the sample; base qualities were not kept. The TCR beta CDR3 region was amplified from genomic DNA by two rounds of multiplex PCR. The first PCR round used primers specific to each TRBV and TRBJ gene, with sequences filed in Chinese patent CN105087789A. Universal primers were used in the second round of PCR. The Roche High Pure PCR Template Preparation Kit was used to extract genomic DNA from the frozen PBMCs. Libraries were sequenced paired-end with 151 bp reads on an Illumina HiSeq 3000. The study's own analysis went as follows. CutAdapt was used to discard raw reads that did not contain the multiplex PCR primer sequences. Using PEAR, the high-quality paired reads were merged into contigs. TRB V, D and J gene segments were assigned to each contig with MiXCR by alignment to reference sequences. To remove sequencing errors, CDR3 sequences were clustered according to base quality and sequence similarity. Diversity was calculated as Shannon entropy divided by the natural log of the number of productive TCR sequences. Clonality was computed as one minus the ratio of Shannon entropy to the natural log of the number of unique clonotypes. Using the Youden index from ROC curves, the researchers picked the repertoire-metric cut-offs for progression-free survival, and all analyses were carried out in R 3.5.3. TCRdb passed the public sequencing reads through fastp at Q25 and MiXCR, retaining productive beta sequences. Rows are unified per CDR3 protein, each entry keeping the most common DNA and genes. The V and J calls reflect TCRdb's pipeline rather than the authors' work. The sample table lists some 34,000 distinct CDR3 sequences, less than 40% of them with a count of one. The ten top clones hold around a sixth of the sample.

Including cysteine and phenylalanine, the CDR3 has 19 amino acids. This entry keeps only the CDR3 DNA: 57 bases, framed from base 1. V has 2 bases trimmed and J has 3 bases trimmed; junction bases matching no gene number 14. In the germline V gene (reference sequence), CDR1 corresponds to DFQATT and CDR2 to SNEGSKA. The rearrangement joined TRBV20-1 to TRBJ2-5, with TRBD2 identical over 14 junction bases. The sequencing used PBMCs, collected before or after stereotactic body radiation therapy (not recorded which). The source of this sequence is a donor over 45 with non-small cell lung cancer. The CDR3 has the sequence CSARPGLAGGAPMEETQYF. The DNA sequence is TGCAGTGCTAGACCCGGACTAGCGGGGGGCGCTCCAATGGAAGAGACCCAGTACTTC.